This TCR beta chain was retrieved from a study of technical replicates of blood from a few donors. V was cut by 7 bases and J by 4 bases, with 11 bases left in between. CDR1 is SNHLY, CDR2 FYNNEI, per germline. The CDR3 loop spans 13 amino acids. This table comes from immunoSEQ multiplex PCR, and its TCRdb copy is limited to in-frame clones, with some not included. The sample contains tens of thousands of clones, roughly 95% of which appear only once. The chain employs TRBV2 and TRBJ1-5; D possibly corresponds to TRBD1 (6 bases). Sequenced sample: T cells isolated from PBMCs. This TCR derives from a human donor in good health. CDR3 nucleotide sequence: TGTGCCAGCACATGGACAGTTAATCAGCCCCAGCATTTT. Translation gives CASTWTVNQPQHF.